Shown below are 9 T cell receptor beta chains from a single sample sequenced in a study of neurological immune-mediated disorders. TCRdb re-analysed the 5' RACE reads in MiXCR, keeping a single row per CDR3 protein. The sample comprises 70,000 or so distinct CDR3 sequences, 2.5% to 4% of which are singletons, and less than 5.5% rests with the top ten. Sequencing was performed on PBMCs. The receptors were gathered from a woman aged 50 to 60 with multiple sclerosis.

Many counts were recorded for this clonotype. V is TRBV10-3 and J is TRBJ2-1, with 14 bases that match TRBD2. Trimming at V came to 3 bases and at J to 1 base, leaving 5 bases not matched to a gene. CDR3 length equals 18 residues. The germline V gene has CDR1 ENHRY and CDR2 SYGVKD. The CDR3 is CAISDPGTSGRSYNEQFF. The CDR3 DNA is TGTGCCATCAGTGACCCAGGGACTAGCGGGAGATCCTACAATGAGCAGTTCTTC.

This clonotype appeared once. V gene TRBV5-6 combines with J gene TRBJ1-5, with a weak D call TRBD1 (5 bases). The CDR3 consists of 14 residues. V dropped 3 bases and J dropped 9 bases, with 16 bases sitting between them. The germline V gene encodes CDR1 SGHDT and CDR2 YYEEEE. CDR3 DNA: TGTGCCAGCAGCTGGTCTGAAGCGAGGGGGCCCCAGCATTTT. Amino acid sequence: CASSWSEARGPQHF.

This clonotype was observed many times. The chain employs TRBV4-3 and TRBJ1-5; no definite D call. V lost 0 bases and J 7 bases, leaving 13 bases between the germline ends. The length of the CDR3 is 15 residues. Germline V lookup: CDR1 LGHNA, CDR2 YSLEER. The CDR3 DNA reads TGCGCCAGCAGCCAAGATGAGGGAAAAAAACAGCCCCAGCATTTT. Residues: CASSQDEGKKQPQHF.

This clonotype was observed at least ten times. The chain carries TRBV12-3 or TRBV12-4 and TRBJ1-1; 7 positions agree with TRBD1. J was trimmed by 5 bases and V by 5 bases; bases with no gene match: 8. There are 14 residues in the CDR3. The CDR3 coding sequence is TGTGCCAGCAGTAAAACAGGGGAGAGGACTGAAGCTTTCTTT. Amino acids: CASSKTGERTEAFF.

Many counts were recorded for this clonotype. CDR3 bases: TGCAGTGCGATTAGCGGGAGTAGGAATACGCAGTATTTT. It specifies CSAISGSRNTQYF. The V gene is TRBV20-1, the J gene TRBJ2-3, with 9 bases fitting TRBD2. Unmatched junction bases numbered 8, after V lost 6 bases and J lost 7 bases. The germline CDR1 and CDR2 sequences are DFQATT and SNEGSKA (reference sequence). This CDR3 region has 13 residues.

Many counts were recorded for this clonotype. This sequence joins TRBV15 and TRBJ2-2; 7 bases agree with TRBD2. With 0 bases clipped from V and 2 bases from J, the junction kept 6 bases outside the gene matches. CDR3 length: 17 amino acids. Germline CDR1 and CDR2: LNHNV and YYDKDF (reference sequence). CDR3 nucleotide sequence: TGTGCCACCAGCAGAGATCTAGCGGAGTCAAACACCGGGGAGCTGTTTTTT. It yields the protein CATSRDLAESNTGELFF.

This clonotype was counted ten times or more. V is TRBV7-2 and J is TRBJ2-5; the D gene is possibly TRBD2 (6 bases). The CDR3 runs to 16 residues. Per germline, CDR1 SGHTA and CDR2 FQGNSA. V dropped 5 bases and J dropped 1 base, with 17 bases sitting between them. The CDR3 protein is CASSLDLWGGQETQYF. For the CDR3, the DNA is TGTGCCAGCAGCCTAGACCTTTGGGGAGGCCAAGAGACCCAGTACTTC.

In its sample, this clonotype was seen many times. The chain couples TRBV10-3 to TRBJ2-7, with 8 bases identical to TRBD2. Germline V lookup: CDR1 ENHRY, CDR2 SYGVKD. The ends lost 2 bases at V and 0 bases at J; junction bases unmatched: 12. This CDR3 has 18 residues. CDR3 nucleotide sequence: TGTGCCATCAGTGAGAGGGGGTCTAGCGGGTCCAGCTCCTACGAGCAGTACGTC. This codes for CAISERGSSGSSSYEQYV.

This clonotype was counted many times. The V gene is TRBV5-1, the J gene TRBJ2-5; D gene unclear. Trimming took off 2 bases at V and 4 bases at J, with 12 bases between the two ends. Germline lookup yields CDR1 SGHRS and CDR2 YFSETQ. This CDR3 has 14 amino acids. Here the CDR3 reads CASSFDFAAETQYF. The CDR3 DNA follows: TGCGCCAGCAGCTTTGACTTCGCAGCAGAGACCCAGTACTTC.